Sequencing of this T cell receptor (beta chain) was carried out in a study of T cells in Graves' hyperthyroidism and ophthalmopathy. Study-level information: It was at initial diagnosis, before any treatment, that peripheral blood was collected.

The study, taken as a whole, reports: Within blood appeared most thyroid clonotypes that had expanded above 0.001.

This clonotype was detected only a few times. What it recognizes is unknown. Inclusion characteristics of ophthalmopathy patients comprised a Clinical Activity Score of at least 3, a NOSPECS grade of at least 4, and duration under 3 months. This CDR3 is built from 16 residues. CDR1 is LGHNA, CDR2 YNFKEQ, per germline. Trimming at V came to 0 bases and at J to 2 bases, leaving 5 bases not matched to a gene. RNA transcripts yielded amplified TCR beta CDR3 regions. When the TCR CDR3 underwent first-round RT-PCR, the HTBI primer set was used. Each CDR3 protein gets one entry after TCRdb re-called the multiplex PCR reads with MiXCR. The repertoire includes 530,000 or so distinct CDR3 sequences, under 20% of them detected once, and approximately 15% sits in the top ten.

This clonotype was sampled from a woman aged 18-29 years with Graves' ophthalmopathy. The rearrangement uses TRBV4-2 and TRBJ1-1; 8 bases line up with TRBD1. The sample comprised blood. The CDR3 spells CASSQDKDRVNTEAFF. DNA of the CDR3: TGTGCCAGCAGCCAAGATAAGGACAGGGTCAACACTGAAGCTTTCTTT.